The rows below give T cell receptor beta chains drawn from one sample of a study of T cell responses to AZD1222 COVID-19 vaccine. TCRdb's copy holds only in-frame clones and misses some; the assay was immunoSEQ multiplex PCR. The table shows some 120,000 clones, with 80% to 90% occurring only once. Here the sequenced sample was peripheral blood, taken on day 0 of AZD1222 vaccination. The origin of the receptors is an adult in good health. Both conserved end residues are part of each CDR3. A D gene is named only where the DNA matches it firmly. For some rows the clone size is stated as once, few or many, or as a class when expanded; others skip it.

clone size,CDR3 length,J gene,V gene,D gene,CDR3 DNA,CDR3 protein
few,14,TRBJ1-4,TRBV28,.,TGTGCCAGCAGACAGGGCTCAACTAATGAAAAACTGTTTTTT,CASRQGSTNEKLFF
.,14,TRBJ2-2,TRBV19,.,TGTGCCAGTAACCCCACAGGGCGCACCGGGGAGCTGTTTTTT,CASNPTGRTGELFF
.,14,TRBJ1-6,TRBV27,.,TGTGCCAGCAGGCCCGACCTCTGGAATTCACCCCTCCACTTT,CASRPDLWNSPLHF
.,13,TRBJ2-7,TRBV30,TRBD2,TGTGCCTGGAGTGTTGCGGGGGGTAACGAGCAGTACTTC,CAWSVAGGNEQYF
.,13,TRBJ2-7,TRBV5-1,.,TGCGCCAGCAGCCCGGACGGGACCTACGAGCAGTACTTC,CASSPDGTYEQYF
.,14,TRBJ2-3,TRBV6-5,TRBD2,TGTGCCAGCCAGGCTAGCGGGGCGACAGATACGCAGTATTTT,CASQASGATDTQYF
.,16,TRBJ1-2,TRBV6-1,.,TGTGCCAGCAGTGAAGGTTTCGGGGGGTGGATAAGTGGCTACACCTTC,CASSEGFGGWISGYTF
.,17,TRBJ1-3,TRBV6-1,TRBD1,TGTGCCAGCAGTGAACAGGGGACAGGGGGCGACGGAAACACCATATATTTT,CASSEQGTGGDGNTIYF
.,14,TRBJ2-5,TRBV3-1/TRBV3-2,.,TGTGCCAGCAGCCAAGCCAGGGAGCAAGAGACCCAGTACTTC,CASSQAREQETQYF
.,16,TRBJ2-3,TRBV12-5,.,TGTGCTAGTGGTTTGGGGCAAGGGGGGCGCACAGATACGCAGTATTTT,CASGLGQGGRTDTQYF
.,14,TRBJ2-7,TRBV7-9,.,TGTGCCAGCAGCTTAGCACAGGGAATCTACGAGCAGTACTTC,CASSLAQGIYEQYF
once,12,TRBJ1-6,TRBV7-9,.,TGTGCCAGCAGCTTGGATGTTTCACCCCTCCACTTT,CASSLDVSPLHF
once,14,TRBJ2-2,TRBV27,TRBD1,TGTGCCAGCAGTTTTACACAGGGGACCGGGGAGCTGTTTTTT,CASSFTQGTGELFF
.,15,TRBJ1-1,TRBV2,.,TGTGCCAGCAGTGGGGTGGGGACGGGTGCCACTGAAGCTTTCTTT,CASSGVGTGATEAFF
.,15,TRBJ2-7,TRBV6-2/TRBV6-3,TRBD2,TGTGCCAGCAGTTACCGGTGGAGCGGGAGCTACGAGCAGTACTTC,CASSYRWSGSYEQYF
.,12,TRBJ2-3,TRBV29-1,TRBD1,TGCAGCGTGGACAGGGGCACAGATACGCAGTATTTT,CSVDRGTDTQYF
.,11,TRBJ2-3,TRBV5-1,.,TGCGCCAGCAGTTTCGGACAAGCGCAGTATTTT,CASSFGQAQYF
.,18,TRBJ2-1,TRBV25-1,.,TGTGCCAGCAGTGAATACGGTCGAAGCGGGCCCTCCTACAATGAGCAGTTCTTC,CASSEYGRSGPSYNEQFF
.,14,TRBJ1-4,TRBV3-1/TRBV3-2,TRBD1,TGTGCCAGCAGCCTCGGGACAGGGTCTGAAAAACTGTTTTTT,CASSLGTGSEKLFF
once,17,TRBJ2-5,TRBV7-2,.,TGTGCCAGCACCCTAGGGTGGGGCCGTAGCGACCGTGGTGCCCAGTACTTC,CASTLGWGRSDRGAQYF
.,15,TRBJ1-2,TRBV9,TRBD1,TGTGCCAGCAGCGATGGACAGGGACTACCCTATGGCTACACCTTC,CASSDGQGLPYGYTF
.,16,TRBJ1-1,TRBV7-2,.,TGTGCCAGCAGCACATCCGGGACACACCGGGGGACTGAAGCTTTCTTT,CASSTSGTHRGTEAFF
.,14,TRBJ1-1,TRBV9,.,TGTGCCAGCAGCGTAGTGCAGGGTGGAACTGAAGCTTTCTTT,CASSVVQGGTEAFF
.,15,TRBJ1-2,TRBV4-1,TRBD1,TGCGCCAGCAGCCAACTCGACAGGGCCAACTATGGCTACACCTTC,CASSQLDRANYGYTF
.,16,TRBJ2-3,TRBV27,TRBD1,TGTGCCAGCAGTGGTGTTACAGGGGTCGGCACAGATACGCAGTATTTT,CASSGVTGVGTDTQYF
.,12,TRBJ1-2,TRBV7-2,.,TGTGCCAGCAGCTTAGATAACTATGGCTACACCTTC,CASSLDNYGYTF
.,15,TRBJ2-4,TRBV6-1,.,TGTGCCAGCAGTGACAGGGACTCGGCCAAAAACATTCAGTACTTC,CASSDRDSAKNIQYF
once,15,TRBJ2-2,TRBV2,TRBD2,TGTGCCAGCAGCAGGACTAGCGGTTACACCGGGGAGCTGTTTTTT,CASSRTSGYTGELFF
.,16,TRBJ2-5,TRBV28,TRBD1,TGTGCCAGCAGTTTATCGGGACAGGGGGCGCGTGAGACCCAGTACTTC,CASSLSGQGARETQYF
.,16,TRBJ2-1,TRBV21-1,.,TGTGCCAGCAGCAAAAGCCCGGGAGTTTCCGGCAATGAGCAGTTCTTC,CASSKSPGVSGNEQFF
.,15,TRBJ2-3,TRBV4-1,TRBD1,TGCGCCAGCAGCCGGGCAGGGGGCGAGACAGATACGCAGTATTTT,CASSRAGGETDTQYF
.,18,TRBJ2-4,TRBV9,TRBD2,TGTGCCAGCAGCGTACAGCCTAGCGGATCGGGGGCCAAAAACATTCAGTACTTC,CASSVQPSGSGAKNIQYF
.,15,TRBJ2-5,TRBV11-1,.,TGTGCCAGCAGCCTCCAGGTGGCGGTTTGGGAGACCCAGTACTTC,CASSLQVAVWETQYF
.,15,TRBJ2-7,TRBV20-1,.,TGCAGTGCTAGTAGGTGGGGCCGCAGCTCCTACGAGCAGTACTTC,CSASRWGRSSYEQYF
few,13,TRBJ1-1,TRBV7-8,.,TGTGCCAGCAGCTCTCGAGGGGGGGTTGAAGCTTTCTTT,CASSSRGGVEAFF
.,13,TRBJ2-1,TRBV19,TRBD2,TGTGCCAGTAGACTAGCGGGAGTCAATGAGCAGTTCTTC,CASRLAGVNEQFF
.,14,TRBJ1-1,TRBV6-5,TRBD1,TGTGCCAGCAGGACAGGGAGCACTAACACTGAAGCTTTCTTT,CASRTGSTNTEAFF
.,15,TRBJ1-6,TRBV7-3,.,TGTGCCAGCAGCTTAAATGCCCCCCCTAATTCACCCCTCCACTTT,CASSLNAPPNSPLHF
.,12,TRBJ2-7,TRBV18,.,TGTGCCAGCTCACCAAGCTCCTACGAGCAGTACTTC,CASSPSSYEQYF
.,13,TRBJ2-3,TRBV27,.,TGTGCCAGCAGAAGGAGATTCACAGATACGCAGTATTTT,CASRRRFTDTQYF
.,12,TRBJ2-7,TRBV11-2,.,TGTGCCAGCAGCCCTCAGCTCTACGAGCAGTACTTC,CASSPQLYEQYF
.,18,TRBJ1-2,TRBV28,TRBD1,TGTGCCAGCAGTTTATCGTCTCTTCGGGACAGGGGCTTCTATGGCTACACCTTC,CASSLSSLRDRGFYGYTF
.,16,TRBJ2-1,TRBV9,TRBD2,TGTGCCGGCAGCGTGGCTAGCGGGTCTGCCTACAATGAGCAGTTCTTC,CAGSVASGSAYNEQFF
.,16,TRBJ1-1,TRBV10-3,TRBD1,TGTGCCATCAGTTCAGGGGGTTGGGACGCGGACACTGAAGCTTTCTTT,CAISSGGWDADTEAFF
.,13,TRBJ2-3,TRBV28,.,TGTGCCAGCAGAACCAGCCCCTCCTATACGCAGTATTTT,CASRTSPSYTQYF
.,15,TRBJ2-1,TRBV6-1,.,TGTGCCAGCAGTGAAGGCAGGTCAGGTTACAATGAGCAGTTCTTC,CASSEGRSGYNEQFF
.,11,TRBJ1-1,TRBV30,.,TGTGCCTGGAGGGGGGACACTGAAGCTTTCTTT,CAWRGDTEAFF
.,15,TRBJ1-2,TRBV7-2,TRBD1,TGTGCCAGCAGCTTAGAGGGACAGAGAACCTATGGCTACACCTTC,CASSLEGQRTYGYTF
.,13,TRBJ1-5,TRBV6-5,.,TGTGCCAGCAGAGAGACCCGCAATCAGCCCCAGCATTTT,CASRETRNQPQHF
.,13,TRBJ1-1,TRBV18,.,TGTGCCAGCTCGGGGGGCATGAACACTGAAGCTTTCTTT,CASSGGMNTEAFF
.,11,TRBJ2-3,TRBV12-3/TRBV12-4,.,TGTGCCAGCAGTGCCACAGATACGCAGTATTTT,CASSATDTQYF
once,10,TRBJ2-1,TRBV21-1,.,TGTGCCAGGCCGTGGAATGAGCAGTTCTTC,CARPWNEQFF